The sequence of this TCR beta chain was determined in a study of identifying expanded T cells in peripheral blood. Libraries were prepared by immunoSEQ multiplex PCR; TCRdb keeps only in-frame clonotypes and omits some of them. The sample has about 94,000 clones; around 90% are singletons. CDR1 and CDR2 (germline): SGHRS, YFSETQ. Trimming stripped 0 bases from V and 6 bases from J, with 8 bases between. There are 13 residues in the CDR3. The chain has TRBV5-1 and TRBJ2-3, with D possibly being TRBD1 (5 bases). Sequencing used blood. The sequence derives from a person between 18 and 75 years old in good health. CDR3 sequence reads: CASSLEGVDTQYF. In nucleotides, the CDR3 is TGCGCCAGCAGCTTGGAAGGGGTTGATACGCAGTATTTT.